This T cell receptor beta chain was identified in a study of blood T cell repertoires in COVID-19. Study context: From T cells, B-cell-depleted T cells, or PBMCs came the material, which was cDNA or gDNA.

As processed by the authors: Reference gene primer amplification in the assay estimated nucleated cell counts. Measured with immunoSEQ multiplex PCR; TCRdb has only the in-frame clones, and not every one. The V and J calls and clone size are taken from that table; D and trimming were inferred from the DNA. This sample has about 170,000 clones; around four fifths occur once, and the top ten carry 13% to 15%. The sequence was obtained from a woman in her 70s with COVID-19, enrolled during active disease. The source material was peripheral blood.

This chain's CDR3 is CASSYVGLAGGTDTQYF. CDR3 bases: TGCGCCAGCAGCTACGTTGGACTAGCGGGAGGTACAGATACGCAGTATTTT. The V call is TRBV5-1, the J call TRBJ2-3; TRBD2 matches at 14 bases. This CDR3 comprises 17 residues. Germline-derived CDR1 and CDR2 are SGHRS and YFSETQ. V trimming: 3 bases; J trimming: 3 bases; junction bases outside the gene matches: 6.